This T cell receptor (beta chain) originates from a study of cytomegalovirus exposure and HLA in healthy donors. Study at large: For the approximately 360 genotyped donors, over 80% fell within the Caucasian-associated ancestry cluster.

The PCR had 60 Vbeta and 13 Jbeta primers. Assay used: immunoSEQ multiplex PCR; TCRdb lists only in-frame clones, some missing. The sample yields about 170,000 clones, of which the top ten take up 1% to 1.5%. The length of the CDR3 is 15 residues. V gave up 5 bases and J gave up 0 bases, with 11 bases separating them. In germline, CDR1 is MNHNS, CDR2 SASEGT. With respect to this clone: What it recognizes is unknown.

Findings and limits, study-wide: It was reported in a later analysis that an Asian-associated ancestry cluster showed fewer N-insertions than the roughly 670-donor mean. Later analysis associated a missense DCLRE1C variant with TCR beta V- and J-gene trimming. Diagnosis of cytomegalovirus status made by the classifier reportedly showed high specificity and sensitivity.

The clonotype was recovered from a woman aged 60-75 years in good health and CMV-seronegative. The sequencing sample was made of PBMCs. This chain joins TRBV6-1 and TRBJ1-3, with D perhaps matching TRBD1 (5 bases). This CDR3 is CASSLQDYSGNTIYF. The CDR3 bases are TGTGCCAGCAGTTTACAGGATTACTCTGGAAACACCATATATTTT.